One T cell receptor (beta chain) is described in this entry. What it binds is unknown. The data were taken from a study of cytomegalovirus exposure and HLA in healthy donors. The wider study: The Caucasian-associated ancestry cluster held roughly 80% of around 380 genotyped donors.

The PCR contained 60 Vbeta and 13 Jbeta primers. The repertoire was sequenced with immunoSEQ multiplex PCR; TCRdb's copy has only in-frame clones and lacks some. The sample lists hundreds of thousands of clones, under 80% seen once, with about 2.1% in the top ten. Study-level findings and limits: Common viral pathogens seemed to be connected with several of the most significant clusters, according to a later analysis. Sequencing likely produced, as an artifact, a cluster of highly shared sequence variants. 164 TCR beta chains were listed as cytomegalovirus-associated.

This CDR3 spans 15 amino acids. The germline gives CDR1 KGHSH, CDR2 LQKENI. V gave up 6 bases and J gave up 0 bases; unmatched junction bases: 6. The gene calls are TRBV18 and TRBJ1-1; TRBD1 agrees at 8 bases. Sequenced input: PBMCs. The receptor was isolated from a female donor in good health and CMV-seronegative. DNA of the CDR3: TGTGCCAGCTCGTGGGACAGGCTACTGAACACTGAAGCTTTCTTT. Translation: CASSWDRLLNTEAFF.